A single sample is the source of the 10 T cell receptor beta chains below, sequenced in a study of shared clonotypes between healthy human individuals (dated by TCRdb to the early 2020s). Library preparation employed the immunoSEQ multiplex PCR assay. What TCRdb holds here is the immuneACCESS table cut down to in-frame rearrangements. Part of the clones is not present; checked against another copy, under half of the missing clones reflect an unresolved V gene, and the others are unexplained. The sample table lists approximately 2.3 million clones, 85% to 95% of them with a count of one. The top ten constitute 0.39% of the sample. Sequencing was performed on naive CD4+ T cells from PBMCs. Reading the label with the study, this specimen's cell subset or site is: CD45RA+ positively selected. These receptors were obtained from a man between 18 and 35 years old in good health. Some clones in this sample may be carry-over from other donors' samples.

The chain joins TRBV9 to TRBJ2-5; D is undetermined. The length of the CDR3 is 15 residues. Germline assignment: CDR1 SGDLS and CDR2 YYNGEE. With 3 bases removed from V and 3 bases from J, the gap between germline ends came to 15 bases. The CDR3 DNA is TGTGCCAGCAGCGCCGGAAACGGGTGGAAAGAGACCCAGTACTTC. The encoded protein is CASSAGNGWKETQYF.

V usage is TRBV5-1 and J usage is TRBJ2-2, with D unresolved. Germline assignment: CDR1 SGHRS and CDR2 YFSETQ. This CDR3 has 13 residues. V was cut by 2 bases and J by 5 bases, with 7 bases left in between. CDR3 nucleotide sequence: TGCGCCAGCAGCTTTACCGGAACCGGGGAGCTGTTTTTT. The encoded protein is CASSFTGTGELFF.

The V call is TRBV7-9, the J call TRBJ1-1, with D possibly TRBD1 on 6 matching bases. The germline gives CDR1 SEHNR, CDR2 FQNEAQ (reference sequence). The CDR3 has 19 residues. V lost 0 bases to trimming and J lost 0 bases, with 20 bases between them. CDR3 coding DNA: TGTGCCAGCAGCTTAGCGCTTTCGGGACAAGGTACTATGAACACTGAAGCTTTCTTT. Its protein product is CASSLALSGQGTMNTEAFF.

J is TRBJ1-3 and V is TRBV4-1; no clear D. The CDR3 has 15 residues. Trimming removed 1 base from V and 2 bases from J, with 9 bases in between. CDR1 MGHRA and CDR2 YSYEKL come from the germline V gene. In DNA form, the CDR3 reads TGCGCCAGCAGCCAAGTTCTGCAAGCTGGAAACACCATATATTTT. It translates to CASSQVLQAGNTIYF.

The chain is built from TRBV29-1 and TRBJ2-3; D is possibly TRBD2 (6 bases). V was shortened by 5 bases and J by 3 bases, with 12 bases between the two germline ends. The CDR3 is 13 amino acids. From germline, CDR1 is SQVTM and CDR2 ANQGSEA. This CDR3 reads CSVCGVLTDTQYF. CDR3 coding DNA: TGCAGCGTTTGCGGGGTACTTACAGATACGCAGTATTTT.

Concerning this clone itself: The sample has other DNA sequences that encode this CDR3 too. The chain couples TRBV11-2 to TRBJ2-1; D ambiguous. CDR1 SGHAT and CDR2 FQNNGV come from the germline V gene. The CDR3 covers 11 residues. The V gene lost 3 bases and the J gene lost 7 bases, with 4 bases spanning the gap. CDR3 residues: CASSLGNEQFF. CDR3 DNA sequence: TGTGCCAGCAGCTTGGGTAATGAGCAGTTCTTC.

V usage is TRBV28 and J usage is TRBJ2-5; TRBD2 agrees at 7 bases. The CDR3 loop spans 14 amino acids. V was pared by 7 bases and J by 3 bases, with 8 bases of the junction left unmatched. The germline gives CDR1 MDHEN, CDR2 SYDVKM. Written as DNA, the CDR3 is TGTGCCAGCACCTCCCGGGACTACAAAGAGACCCAGTACTTC. Protein sequence: CASTSRDYKETQYF.

CDR3 nucleotides: TGTGCCAGCAGCGTAATGGGTTTAAGCAATCAGCCCCAGCATTTT. Translated: CASSVMGLSNQPQHF. The chain employs TRBV9 and TRBJ1-5; no clear D. The CDR3 sequence is 15 residues long. Trimming took off 1 base at V and 1 base at J, with 9 bases between the two ends. Looked up from germline, CDR1 is SGDLS and CDR2 is YYNGEE.

The genes are TRBV28 and TRBJ1-1; D is unresolved. V shed 6 bases and J shed 7 bases, with 18 bases lying between them. This CDR3 spans 14 amino acids. Germline V gene sequence: CDR1 MDHEN, CDR2 SYDVKM. CDR3 nucleotide sequence: TGTGCCAGCAGCCTAGGCGGCGGTTGGGGTGAAGCTTTCTTT. Translated: CASSLGGGWGEAFF.

V and J are TRBV9 and TRBJ2-3; D uncertain. This CDR3 is 15 amino acids long. Per germline, CDR1 SGDLS and CDR2 YYNGEE. V lost 0 bases and J lost 5, with 13 bases in between. The DNA of the CDR3 is TGTGCCAGCAGCGTAGGGACCCACGCAGAAGATACGCAGTATTTT. Amino acids: CASSVGTHAEDTQYF.